This is a list of T cell receptor beta chains from one sample in a study of beta chain features in type 1 diabetes. Profiled with immunoSEQ multiplex PCR; TCRdb holds only in-frame clones, not every one. This sample has approximately 470,000 clones, with over 25% found just once. Sequencing used naive CD4+ T cells from blood. The receptor source for this set is a young man in good health. The CDR3 runs from the conserved cysteine through the conserved F or W. D genes are given only for firm matches.

V gene	J gene	D gene	CDR3 protein
TRBV7-2	TRBJ2-7	TRBD1	CASSSDRDSSYEQYF
TRBV13	TRBJ2-3	.	CASSLGYSRVDADTQYF
TRBV29-1	TRBJ1-1	.	CSGRVGDTEAFF
TRBV5-4	TRBJ1-2	.	CASSFFDLSGGYTF
TRBV7-2	TRBJ2-7	TRBD1	CASSYTGTGPYEQYF
TRBV29-1	.	.	CSVRLGYEQYF
TRBV15	TRBJ2-5	TRBD2	CATSLRTSGQETQYF
TRBV4-2	TRBJ1-5	.	CASSQAGQVNQPQHF
TRBV14	TRBJ1-2	.	CASSQERRSYTF
TRBV9	TRBJ2-1	TRBD2	CASRASGNYNEQFF
TRBV6-5	TRBJ1-4	.	CASRDDISTNEKLFF
TRBV5-1	TRBJ1-1	TRBD1	CASIGAGGTEAFF
TRBV6-1	TRBJ2-3	TRBD2	CASSAIRLAGTDTQYF
TRBV4-2	TRBJ2-3	TRBD1	CASSQEGQAGDTQYF
TRBV30	TRBJ2-7	TRBD2	CAWSVISGRGEQYF
TRBV6-5	TRBJ2-7	TRBD2	CASSYASGYEQYF
TRBV7-9	TRBJ2-1	TRBD1	CASRVDRASYNEQFF
TRBV7-2	TRBJ2-5	.	CASSLAAETQYF
TRBV7-9	TRBJ2-7	.	CASSLTVTYEQYF
TRBV18	TRBJ2-7	.	CASSPYQGQNPNEQYF
TRBV25-1	TRBJ2-3	.	CASSEVTDTQYF
TRBV5-1	TRBJ1-1	.	CASSPDRNLMNTEAFF
TRBV6-5	TRBJ2-2	.	CASSSASTGELFF
TRBV7-2	TRBJ2-2	TRBD2	CASSILPSGSSGELFF
TRBV27	TRBJ2-7	TRBD2	CASSSTSATYEQYF
TRBV30	TRBJ1-1	.	CAWSVTWNTEAFF
TRBV15	TRBJ2-1	TRBD2	CATSREAAGGYEQFF
TRBV30	TRBJ1-1	.	CAWRGGRGNTEAFF
TRBV9	TRBJ1-3	.	CASSGARGSGNTIYF
TRBV9	TRBJ2-7	TRBD2	CASSVESGRVYEQYF
TRBV6-6	TRBJ1-5	.	CASSYSYGRSNQPQHF
TRBV25-1	TRBJ2-2	.	CASRSTPVGGELFF
TRBV25-1	TRBJ2-1	.	CASSRPSSNEQFF
TRBV2	TRBJ1-2	.	CASSRDLYGYTF
TRBV7-2	TRBJ1-5	.	CASSLVGTFNQPQHF